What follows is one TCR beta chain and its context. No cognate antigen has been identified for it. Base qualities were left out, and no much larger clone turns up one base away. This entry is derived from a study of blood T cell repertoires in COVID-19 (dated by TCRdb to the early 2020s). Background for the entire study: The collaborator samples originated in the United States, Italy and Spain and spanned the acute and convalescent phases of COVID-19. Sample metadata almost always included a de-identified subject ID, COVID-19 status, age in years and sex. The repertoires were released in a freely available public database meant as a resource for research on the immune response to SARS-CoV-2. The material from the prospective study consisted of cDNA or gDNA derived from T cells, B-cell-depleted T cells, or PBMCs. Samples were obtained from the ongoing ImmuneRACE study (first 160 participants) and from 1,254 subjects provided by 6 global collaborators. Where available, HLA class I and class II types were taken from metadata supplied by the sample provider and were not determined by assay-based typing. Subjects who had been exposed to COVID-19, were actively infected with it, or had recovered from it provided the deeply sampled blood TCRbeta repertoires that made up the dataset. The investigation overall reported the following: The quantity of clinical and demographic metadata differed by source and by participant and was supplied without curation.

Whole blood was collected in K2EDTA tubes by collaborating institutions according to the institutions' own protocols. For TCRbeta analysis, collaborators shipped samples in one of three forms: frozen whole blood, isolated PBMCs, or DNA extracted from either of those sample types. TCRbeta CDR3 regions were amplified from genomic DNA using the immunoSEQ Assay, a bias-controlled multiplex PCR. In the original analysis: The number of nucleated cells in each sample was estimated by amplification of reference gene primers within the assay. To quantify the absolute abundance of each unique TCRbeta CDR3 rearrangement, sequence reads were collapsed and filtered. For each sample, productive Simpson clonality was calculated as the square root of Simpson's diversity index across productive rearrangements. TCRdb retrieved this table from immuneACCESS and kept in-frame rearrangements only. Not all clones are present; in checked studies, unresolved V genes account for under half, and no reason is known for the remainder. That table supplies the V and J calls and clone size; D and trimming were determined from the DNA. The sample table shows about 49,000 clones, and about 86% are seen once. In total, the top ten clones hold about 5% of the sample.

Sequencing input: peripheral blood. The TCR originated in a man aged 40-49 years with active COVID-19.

At the DNA level, the sequence is TGTGCCAGCAGTCCGAGACAGGACGCCCTCTATGGCTACACCTTC. Its amino acids are CASSPRQDALYGYTF. The chain links TRBV6-5 with TRBJ1-2; possibly the D gene is TRBD1, per 6 matching bases. V is shortened by 5 bases, J by 4 bases, and the region joining them spans 17 bases. There are 15 amino acids in the CDR3, from cysteine to phenylalanine inclusive. CDR3 DNA is the only sequence kept; it has 45 bases, read in frame from the first base. Reading the germline V gene gives CDR1 MNHEY and CDR2 SVGAGI.